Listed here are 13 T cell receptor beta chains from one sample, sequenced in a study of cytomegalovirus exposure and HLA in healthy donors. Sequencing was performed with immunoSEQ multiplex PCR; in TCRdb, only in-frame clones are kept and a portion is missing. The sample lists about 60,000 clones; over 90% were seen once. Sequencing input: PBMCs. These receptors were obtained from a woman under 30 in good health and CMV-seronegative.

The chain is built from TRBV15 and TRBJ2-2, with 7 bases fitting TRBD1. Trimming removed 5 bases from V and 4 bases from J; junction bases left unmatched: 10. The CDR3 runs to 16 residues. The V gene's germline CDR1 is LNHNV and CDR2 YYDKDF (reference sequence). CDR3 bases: TGTGCCACCAGCTTCGCGATAGGGACAGTCACCGGGGAGCTGTTTTTT. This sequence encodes CATSFAIGTVTGELFF.

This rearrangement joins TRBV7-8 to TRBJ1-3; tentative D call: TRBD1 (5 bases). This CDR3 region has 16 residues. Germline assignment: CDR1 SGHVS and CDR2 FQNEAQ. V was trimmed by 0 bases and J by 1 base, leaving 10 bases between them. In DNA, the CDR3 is TGTGCCAGCAGCTTAGCGCTTGGGGGGTCTGGAAACACCATATATTTT. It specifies CASSLALGGSGNTIYF.

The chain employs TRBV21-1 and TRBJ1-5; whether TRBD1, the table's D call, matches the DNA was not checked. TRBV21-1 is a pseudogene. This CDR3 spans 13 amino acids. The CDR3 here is CASSKVKGQPQHF. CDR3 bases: TGTGCCAGCAGCAAAGTTAAGGGGCAGCCCCAGCATTTT.

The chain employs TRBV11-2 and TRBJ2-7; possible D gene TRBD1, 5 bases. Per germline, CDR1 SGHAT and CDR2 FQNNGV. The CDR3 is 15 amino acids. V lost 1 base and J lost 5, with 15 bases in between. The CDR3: CASSLGSGQAHEQYV. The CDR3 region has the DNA TGTGCCAGCAGCTTAGGATCAGGGCAAGCCCACGAGCAGTACGTC.

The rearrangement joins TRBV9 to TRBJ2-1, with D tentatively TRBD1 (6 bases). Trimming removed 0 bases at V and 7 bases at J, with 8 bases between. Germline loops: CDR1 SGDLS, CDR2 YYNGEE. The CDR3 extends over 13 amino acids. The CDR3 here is CASSVGGGNEQFF. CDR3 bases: TGTGCCAGCAGCGTAGGAGGGGGTAATGAGCAGTTCTTC.

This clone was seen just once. The CDR3 DNA follows: TGTGCCAGCAGCTTCAGGATGAACACTGAAGCTTTCTTT. Protein: CASSFRMNTEAFF. The genes are TRBV7-2 and TRBJ1-1; D gene ambiguous. Germline lookup yields CDR1 SGHTA and CDR2 FQGNSA. This CDR3 region has 13 residues. Trimming took 3 bases from V and 0 from J, leaving 5 bases between them.

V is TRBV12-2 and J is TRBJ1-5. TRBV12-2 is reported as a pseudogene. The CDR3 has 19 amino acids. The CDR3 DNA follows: TGTGCAAGTCGCTTCCCCCGGGGGGCTAATTCTAATAGCAATCAGCCCCAGCATTTT. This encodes CASRFPRGANSNSNQPQHF.

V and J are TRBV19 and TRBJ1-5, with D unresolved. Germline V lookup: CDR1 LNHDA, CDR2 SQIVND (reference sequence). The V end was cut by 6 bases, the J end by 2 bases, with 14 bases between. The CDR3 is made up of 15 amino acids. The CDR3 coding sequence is TGTGCCAGTAGCACGGGTCTGGCGGGCAATCAGCCCCAGCATTTT. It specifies CASSTGLAGNQPQHF.

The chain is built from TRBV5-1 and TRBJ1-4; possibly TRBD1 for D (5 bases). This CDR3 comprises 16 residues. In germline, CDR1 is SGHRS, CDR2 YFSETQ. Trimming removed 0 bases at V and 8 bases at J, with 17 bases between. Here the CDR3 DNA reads TGCGCCAGCAGCTTGGATCTTCAGGGTGAAGGGGAAAAACTGTTTTTT. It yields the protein CASSLDLQGEGEKLFF.

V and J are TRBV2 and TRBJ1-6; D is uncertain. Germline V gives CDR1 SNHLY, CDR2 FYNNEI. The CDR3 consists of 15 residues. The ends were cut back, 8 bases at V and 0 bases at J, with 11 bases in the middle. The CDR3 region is CASRELSSYNSPLHF. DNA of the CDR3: TGTGCCAGCCGAGAGTTAAGCTCCTATAATTCACCCCTCCACTTT. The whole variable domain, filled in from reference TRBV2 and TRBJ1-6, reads EPEVTQTPSHQVTQMGQEVILRCVPISNHLYFYWYRQILGQKVEFLVSFYNNEISEKSEIFDDQFSVERPDGSNFTLKIRSTKLEDSAMYFCASRELSSYNSPLHFGNGTRLTVT.

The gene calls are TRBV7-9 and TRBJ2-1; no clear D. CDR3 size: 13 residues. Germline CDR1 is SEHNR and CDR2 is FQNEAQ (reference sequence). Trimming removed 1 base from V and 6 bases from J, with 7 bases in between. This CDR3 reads CASSLDIRNEQFF. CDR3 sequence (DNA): TGTGCCAGCAGCTTAGATATCCGCAATGAGCAGTTCTTC.

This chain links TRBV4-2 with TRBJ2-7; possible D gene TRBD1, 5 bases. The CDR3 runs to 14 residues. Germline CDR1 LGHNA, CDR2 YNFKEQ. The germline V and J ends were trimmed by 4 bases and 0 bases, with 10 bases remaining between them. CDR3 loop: CASSPTVGSYEQYV. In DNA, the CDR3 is TGTGCCAGCAGCCCGACAGTAGGCTCCTACGAGCAGTACGTC.

The CDR3: CASSLVLRSSYNEQFF. In nucleotides, the CDR3 is TGTGCCAGCAGCTTAGTGTTGCGGAGCTCCTACAATGAGCAGTTCTTC. The chain has TRBV11-3 and TRBJ2-1; D not resolved. V lost 1 base, J lost 0 bases, and 10 bases lay in between. Germline V lookup: CDR1 SGHNT, CDR2 YENEEA. This CDR3 has 16 amino acids.